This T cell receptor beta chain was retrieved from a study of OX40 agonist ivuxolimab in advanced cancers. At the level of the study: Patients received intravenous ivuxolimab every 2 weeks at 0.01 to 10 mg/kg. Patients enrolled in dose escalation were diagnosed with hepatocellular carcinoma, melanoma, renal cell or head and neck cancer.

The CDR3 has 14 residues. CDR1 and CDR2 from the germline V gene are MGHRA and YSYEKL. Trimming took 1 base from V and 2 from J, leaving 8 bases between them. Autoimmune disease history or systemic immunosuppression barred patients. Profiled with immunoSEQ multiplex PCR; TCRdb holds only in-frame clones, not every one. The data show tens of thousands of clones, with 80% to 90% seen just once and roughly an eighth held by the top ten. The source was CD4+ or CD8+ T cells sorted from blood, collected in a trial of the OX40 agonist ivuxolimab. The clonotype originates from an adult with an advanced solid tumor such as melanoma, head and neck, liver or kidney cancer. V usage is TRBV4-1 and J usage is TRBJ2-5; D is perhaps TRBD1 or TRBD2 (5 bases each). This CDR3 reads CASSQGGEQETQYF. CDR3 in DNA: TGCGCCAGCAGCCAAGGAGGGGAGCAAGAGACCCAGTACTTC.